A selection of T cell receptor beta chains follows, all from one sample in a study of blood T cell repertoires in COVID-19. The table came from immunoSEQ multiplex PCR; TCRdb's copy has only in-frame clones and leaves some out. The table lists 400,000 or so clones, approximately 91% of them singletons. What was sequenced was peripheral blood. These receptors were taken from a woman between 40 and 50 years old with COVID-19, enrolled during active disease. The conserved cysteine and the conserved F or W are not part of the CDR3 here. Fields, in order: V gene, J gene, CDR3 protein.

V: TRBV3-1/TRBV3-2
J: TRBJ1-6
CDR3: ASSQEDRWPNSPLH

V: TRBV28
J: TRBJ2-7
CDR3: ASNPSRDSTYEQY

V: TRBV4-2
J: TRBJ1-3
CDR3: ASSQDAREEGTIY

V: TRBV7-3
J: TRBJ2-1
CDR3: ASSISGSSNEQF

V: TRBV4-1
J: TRBJ1-6
CDR3: ASSQDESTHNSPLH

V: TRBV9
J: TRBJ1-2
CDR3: ASSPGTGYGYT

V: TRBV7-6
J: TRBJ2-1
CDR3: ASSFRDVAGYRHNEQF

V: TRBV3-1/TRBV3-2
J: TRBJ1-2
CDR3: ASNRGASYGYT

V: TRBV6-5
J: TRBJ1-6
CDR3: ASSSSSYNSPLH

V: TRBV6-5
J: TRBJ1-6
CDR3: ASTNHPNSPLH

V: TRBV11-3
J: TRBJ2-6
CDR3: ASSMETSGSSGANVLT

V: TRBV6-4
J: TRBJ1-5
CDR3: ASSICRGSYSNQPQH

V: TRBV11-3
J: TRBJ2-7
CDR3: ASSLDQDRIYEQY

V: TRBV6-5
J: TRBJ1-2
CDR3: ASSYSQTARLYGYT

V: TRBV30
J: TRBJ1-2
CDR3: AWRTPGQGNYGYT

V: TRBV11-2
J: TRBJ2-5
CDR3: ASSFGTSGGAYETQY

V: TRBV27
J: TRBJ2-7
CDR3: ASRTGFYEQY

V: TRBV11-3
J: TRBJ1-5
CDR3: ASSRQGSNQPQH

V: TRBV7-9
J: TRBJ1-2
CDR3: ASSLKVAGYGYT

V: TRBV7-2
J: TRBJ1-5
CDR3: ASSLERGQRPQH

V: TRBV28
J: TRBJ1-1
CDR3: ASSYVRRAGNTEAF

V: TRBV5-1
J: TRBJ2-7
CDR3: ASSQQVGADYEQY

V: TRBV7-9
J: TRBJ1-2
CDR3: ASRQQDRNDYGYT

V: TRBV20-1
J: TRBJ1-2
CDR3: SASHGANYGYT

V: TRBV7-6
J: TRBJ1-5
CDR3: ASSPGLGSNQPQH

V: TRBV5-1
J: TRBJ1-1
CDR3: ASSLGTGRNTEAF

V: TRBV6-5
J: TRBJ1-5
CDR3: ASRPTGGAGQPQH

V: TRBV21-1
J: TRBJ2-7
CDR3: ASSKEQTSYEQY

V: TRBV3-1/TRBV3-2
J: TRBJ1-3
CDR3: ASSAQGTGVTIY

V: TRBV6-2/TRBV6-3
J: TRBJ2-7
CDR3: ASSYLRRVGEQY

V: TRBV7-3
J: TRBJ2-5
CDR3: ASSSGGHESETQY

V: TRBV7-2
J: TRBJ1-2
CDR3: ASSFDSSNYGYT

V: TRBV6-5
J: TRBJ1-1
CDR3: ASSPRQGETF

V: TRBV29-1
J: TRBJ1-2
CDR3: SVGGGRRAITNYGYT

V: TRBV6-5
J: TRBJ2-1
CDR3: ASTRDTDYNEQF

V: TRBV9
J: TRBJ2-1
CDR3: ASSLIAASYNEQF

V: TRBV19
J: TRBJ2-7
CDR3: ASSINARGTYEQY

V: TRBV6-2/TRBV6-3
J: TRBJ1-5
CDR3: ASSYEYWQPQH

V: TRBV11-3
J: TRBJ1-6
CDR3: ASSLTRESPLH

V: TRBV30
J: TRBJ2-1
CDR3: AWSPVRGGEQF

V: TRBV2
J: TRBJ2-7
CDR3: ASKARMAGGMSYEQY

V: TRBV6-5
J: TRBJ2-3
CDR3: ASRTSTDTQY

V: TRBV19
J: TRBJ1-4
CDR3: AGRIEGGAATATNEKLF

V: TRBV7-9
J: TRBJ1-2
CDR3: ASSLDRREVNYGYT

V: TRBV28
J: TRBJ1-6
CDR3: ASSLYTPLH

V: TRBV4-2
J: TRBJ1-2
CDR3: ASSQSLGVYYGYT

V: TRBV21-1
J: TRBJ2-6
CDR3: ASSKQTNGGEGANVLT

V: TRBV7-2
J: TRBJ1-6
CDR3: ASSFDIFSSPLH

V: TRBV2
J: TRBJ1-1
CDR3: ASSERTTQNVAF